One T cell receptor beta chain is described in this entry. Its antigen is still unknown. Naive-designated CD8 cells lacked CD45RO, were positively enriched for CCR7, and omitted terminally differentiated effector memory CD45RA+ cells. Caucasian adults living in Nashville, Tennessee, provided all samples. This entry comes from a study of shared clonotypes between healthy human individuals. Overall study context: CD4 naive and CD4 memory each took three plates per donor, while CD8 naive took two and CD8 memory one. Study-level points and caveats: As a rule, naive subsets had a larger estimated richness than memory subsets.

In the original processing: For the immunoSEQ data, sequences were junction-only without quality scores, so filtering differed. Assay used: immunoSEQ multiplex PCR; TCRdb lists only in-frame clones, some missing. The V and J calls and clone size were taken over from that table, and D and trimming were inferred from the DNA. Altogether under 850,000 clones are present, around 92% being singletons, with the ten largest covering about 24%. This CDR3 contains 15 residues. V was pared by 1 base and J by 5 bases, with 6 bases of the junction left unmatched. Germline V gives CDR1 SGHAT, CDR2 FQNNGV. The receptor was isolated from a man in his thirties or forties in good health. Material for sequencing was naive CD8+ T cells sorted from blood. V gene TRBV11-2 combines with J gene TRBJ2-5, with 8 bases matching TRBD2. The CDR3 DNA follows: TGTGCCAGCAGCTTAGGAGGTAGCGGGATGGAGACCCAGTACTTC. Amino acids: CASSLGGSGMETQYF.